The rows below give T cell receptor beta chains drawn from one sample of a study of regulatory T cells in long-lasting Graves disease. MiXCR was run by TCRdb on the multiplex PCR reads, yielding one entry per CDR3 protein. The sample holds about 660,000 distinct CDR3 sequences, approximately 29% seen once. Sequenced material: peripheral blood mononuclear cells (PBMCs), taken when the disease was refractory, from a patient treated with antithyroid drugs. The receptors shown here come from a female donor with Graves disease. CDR3s include the opening cysteine and the closing phenylalanine or tryptophan. The D gene is left open where the match is weak. Where a row states a size, it is once, few, many or the class of an expanded clone; other rows omit it.

J,size,V,D,CDR3,DNA
TRBJ2-2,few,TRBV5-5,NA,CASSLRAGATGELFF,TGTGCCAGCAGCTTGCGAGCAGGGGCCACCGGGGAGCTGTTTTTT
TRBJ2-2,NA,TRBV30,NA,CAWGLGNTGELVF,NA
TRBJ1-1,many,TRBV20-1,NA,CSARARWDRGLSNTEAFF,TGCAGTGCTAGAGCTCGGTGGGACCGAGGTCTGAGTAACACTGAAGCTTTCTTT
TRBJ2-2,NA,TRBV7-9,NA,CASSLGTVSGELFF,TGTGCCAGCAGCTTAGGGACAGTCTCCGGGGAGCTGTTTTTT
TRBJ2-3,NA,TRBV5-4,TRBD1,CASSRAGGFGDTQYF,TGTGCCAGCAGCCGAGCAGGGGGCTTCGGGGATACGCAGTATTTT
TRBJ2-7,NA,TRBV6-2/TRBV6-3,NA,CASRTGTPEYEQYF,TGTGCCAGCAGGACCGGGACACCCGAATACGAGCAGTACTTC
TRBJ1-5,NA,TRBV10-3,NA,CAISGSGPSNQPQHF,TGTGCCATCAGTGGCTCCGGGCCAAGCAATCAGCCCCAGCATTTT
TRBJ1-1,few,TRBV25-1,NA,CASSGSTLVTEAFF,TGTGCCAGCAGTGGGTCGACACTAGTCACTGAAGCTTTCTTT
TRBJ1-5,few,TRBV6-1,NA,CASSEAGWNQPQHF,TGTGCCAGCAGTGAAGCTGGATGGAATCAGCCCCAGCATTTT
TRBJ2-5,NA,TRBV4-2,NA,CASSQVGEGETQYF,TGTGCCAGCAGCCAAGTCGGAGAGGGAGAGACCCAGTACTTC
TRBJ2-5,NA,TRBV3-1,TRBD1,CASSNDGQGVAETQYF,TGTGCCAGCAGCAACGATGGACAGGGGGTGGCGGAGACCCAGTACTTC
TRBJ2-7,few,TRBV28,TRBD2,CASSWRSGTSVSYEQYF,TGTGCCAGCAGTTGGAGGTCCGGGACTAGCGTCTCCTACGAGCAGTACTTC
TRBJ1-2,NA,TRBV4-1,NA,CASSQEQGERDGYTF,TGCGCCAGCAGCCAAGAACAGGGTGAAAGAGATGGCTACACCTTC
TRBJ2-7,few,TRBV20-1,TRBD2,CSARAAGGPYEQYF,TGCAGTGCTAGAGCGGCGGGAGGGCCCTACGAGCAGTACTTC
TRBJ2-7,NA,TRBV7-2,TRBD2,CASLVGLAGVEQYF,TGTGCCAGCCTCGTTGGACTAGCGGGAGTCGAGCAGTACTTC
TRBJ2-5,NA,TRBV29-1,NA,CSVGAGVRQQETQYF,TGCAGCGTGGGGGCCGGAGTCCGTCAGCAAGAGACCCAGTACTTC
TRBJ2-7,NA,TRBV7-9,TRBD2,CASSPPPGLAEGAYEQYF,TGTGCCAGCAGCCCGCCCCCGGGACTAGCGGAGGGGGCCTACGAGCAGTACTTC
TRBJ1-2,few,TRBV19,NA,CASTPGADGGYYGYTF,TGTGCCAGTACCCCGGGAGCAGACGGCGGCTACTATGGCTACACCTTC
TRBJ2-5,few,TRBV7-9,NA,CASSLAGRGQETQYF,TGTGCCAGCAGCTTAGCGGGACGGGGACAAGAGACCCAGTACTTC
TRBJ1-4,few,TRBV30,NA,CAWSVEQSATNEKLFF,TGTGCCTGGAGTGTAGAACAGTCCGCAACTAATGAAAAACTGTTTTTT
TRBJ2-7,NA,TRBV7-2,NA,CASSLRASGDEQYF,TGTGCCAGCAGCTTAAGAGCCTCCGGGGACGAGCAGTACTTC
TRBJ1-1,many,TRBV6-5,NA,CASSYSVTEAFF,TGTGCCAGCAGTTACTCCGTTACTGAAGCTTTCTTT
TRBJ2-7,NA,TRBV7-9,NA,CASRLASGRGDEQYF,TGTGCCAGCAGGCTAGCGTCCGGCCGCGGAGACGAGCAGTACTTC
TRBJ1-6,NA,TRBV7-9,NA,CASSLPLRNSPLHF,TGTGCCAGCAGCCTACCCCTACGTAATTCACCCCTCCACTTT
TRBJ2-5,many,TRBV2,NA,CASSVTGEGETQYF,TGTGCCAGCAGTGTGACAGGGGAGGGAGAGACCCAGTACTTC
TRBJ2-3,NA,TRBV2,TRBD2,CASSGPHPSGSSDTQYF,TGTGCCAGCAGTGGGCCCCACCCTAGCGGGAGTTCAGATACGCAGTATTTT